What follows describes a single T cell receptor beta chain. The same CDR3 arises from other DNA sequences in this sample as well. This sample stems from a study of blood T cell repertoires in COVID-19. Produced via immunoSEQ multiplex PCR; TCRdb's table is partial and in-frame only. The repertoire consists of 14,000 or so clones, with around 80% occurring once and the leading ten covering roughly 15%. The CDR3 has 14 residues. V was clipped by 1 base and J by 3 bases, with 10 bases between them. Germline assignment: CDR1 MGHRA and CDR2 YSYEKL. What was sequenced was peripheral blood. V is TRBV4-1 and J is TRBJ2-7; possible D gene TRBD1, 6 bases. The TCR sequence derives from a human donor in a cohort sampled during active COVID-19. CDR3 nucleotide sequence: TGCGCCAGCAGCCAAGCGGGACAAAACTACGAGCAGTACTTC. Residues: CASSQAGQNYEQYF.